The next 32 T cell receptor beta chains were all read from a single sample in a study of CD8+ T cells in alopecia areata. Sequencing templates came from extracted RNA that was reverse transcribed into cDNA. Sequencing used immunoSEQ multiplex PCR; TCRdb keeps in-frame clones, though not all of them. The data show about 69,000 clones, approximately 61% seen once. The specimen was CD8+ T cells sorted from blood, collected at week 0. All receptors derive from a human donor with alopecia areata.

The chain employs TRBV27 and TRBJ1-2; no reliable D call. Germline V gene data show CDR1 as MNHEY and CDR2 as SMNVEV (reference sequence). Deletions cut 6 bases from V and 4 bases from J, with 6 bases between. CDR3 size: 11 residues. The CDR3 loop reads CASRSVYGYTF. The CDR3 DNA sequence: TGTGCCAGCAGGTCCGTCTATGGCTACACCTTC.

The CDR3 sequence: CASSPRGGMADTQYF. For the CDR3, the DNA is TGTGCCAGCAGCCCTAGAGGGGGGATGGCAGATACGCAGTATTTT. The chain couples TRBV7-9 to TRBJ2-3, with D perhaps matching TRBD1 or TRBD2 (6 bases each). V was trimmed by 5 bases and J by 4 bases, leaving 16 bases between them. Germline V gene sequence: CDR1 SEHNR, CDR2 FQNEAQ (reference sequence). This CDR3 region has 15 residues.

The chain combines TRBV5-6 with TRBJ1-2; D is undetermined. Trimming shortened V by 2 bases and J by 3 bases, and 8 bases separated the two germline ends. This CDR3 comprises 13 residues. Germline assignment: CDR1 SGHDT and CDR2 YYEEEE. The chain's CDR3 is CASSFKKDYGYTF. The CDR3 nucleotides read TGTGCCAGCAGCTTTAAAAAGGACTATGGCTACACCTTC.

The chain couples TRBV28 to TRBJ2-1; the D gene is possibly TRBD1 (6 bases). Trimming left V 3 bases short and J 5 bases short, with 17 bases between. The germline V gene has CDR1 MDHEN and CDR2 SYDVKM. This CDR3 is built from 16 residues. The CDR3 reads CASSFPAQGVNNEQFF. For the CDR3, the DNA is TGTGCCAGCAGTTTTCCGGCACAGGGCGTAAACAATGAGCAGTTCTTC. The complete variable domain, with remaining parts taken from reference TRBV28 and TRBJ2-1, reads DVKVTQSSRYLVKRTGEKVFLECVQDMDHENMFWYRQDPGLGLRLIYFSYDVKMKEKGDIPEGYSVSREKKERFSLILESASTNQTSMYLCASSFPAQGVNNEQFFGPGTRLTVL.

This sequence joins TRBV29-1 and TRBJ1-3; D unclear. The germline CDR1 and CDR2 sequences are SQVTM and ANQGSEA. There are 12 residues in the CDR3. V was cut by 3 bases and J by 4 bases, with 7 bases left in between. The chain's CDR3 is CSVEGWGNTIYF. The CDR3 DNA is TGCAGCGTTGAGGGGTGGGGAAACACCATATATTTT.

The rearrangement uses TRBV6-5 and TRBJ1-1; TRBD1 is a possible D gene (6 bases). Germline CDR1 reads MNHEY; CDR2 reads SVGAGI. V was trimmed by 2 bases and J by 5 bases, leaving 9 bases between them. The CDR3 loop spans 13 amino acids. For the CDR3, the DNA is TGTGCCAGCAGTTACCTAGACAGGACTGAAGCTTTCTTT. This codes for CASSYLDRTEAFF.

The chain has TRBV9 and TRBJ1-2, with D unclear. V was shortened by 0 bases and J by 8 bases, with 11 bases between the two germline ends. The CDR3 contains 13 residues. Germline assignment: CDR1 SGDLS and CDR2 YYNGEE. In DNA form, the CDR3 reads TGTGCCAGCAGCGTAGGGTCGGCGAAAGGCTACACCTTC. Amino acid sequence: CASSVGSAKGYTF.

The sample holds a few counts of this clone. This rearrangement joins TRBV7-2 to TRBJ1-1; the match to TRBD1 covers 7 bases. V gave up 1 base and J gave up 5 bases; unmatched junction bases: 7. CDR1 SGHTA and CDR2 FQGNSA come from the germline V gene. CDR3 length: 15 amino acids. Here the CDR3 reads CASSLGYRGETEAFF. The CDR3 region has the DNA TGTGCCAGCAGCTTAGGCTACAGGGGTGAAACTGAAGCTTTCTTT.

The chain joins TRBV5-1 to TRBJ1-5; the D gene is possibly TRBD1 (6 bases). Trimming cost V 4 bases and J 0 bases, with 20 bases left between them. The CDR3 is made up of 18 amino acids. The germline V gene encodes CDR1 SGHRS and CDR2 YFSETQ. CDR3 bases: TGCGCCAGCAGCCTCGGGACATCGTTGAAGTATAGCAATCAGCCCCAGCATTTT. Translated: CASSLGTSLKYSNQPQHF.

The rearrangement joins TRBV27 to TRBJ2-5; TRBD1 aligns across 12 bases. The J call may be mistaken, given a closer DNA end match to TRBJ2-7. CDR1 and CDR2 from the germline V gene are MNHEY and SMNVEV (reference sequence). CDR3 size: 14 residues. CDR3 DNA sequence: TGTGCCAGCAGTCCCGGGACAGGGGGCCACGAGCAGTACTTC. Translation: CASSPGTGGHEQYF.

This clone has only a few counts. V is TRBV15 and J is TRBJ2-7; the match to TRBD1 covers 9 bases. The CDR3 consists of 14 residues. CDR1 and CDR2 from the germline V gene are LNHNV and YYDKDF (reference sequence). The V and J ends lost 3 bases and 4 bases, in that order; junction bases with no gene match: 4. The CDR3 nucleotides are TGTGCCACCAGCAGCGACAGGGGGAGGTACGAGCAGTACTTC. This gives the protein CATSSDRGRYEQYF.

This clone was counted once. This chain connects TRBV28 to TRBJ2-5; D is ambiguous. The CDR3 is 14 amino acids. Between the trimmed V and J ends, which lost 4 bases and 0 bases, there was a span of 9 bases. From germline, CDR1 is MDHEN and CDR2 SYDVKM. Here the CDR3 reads CASSYFQDQETQYF. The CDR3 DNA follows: TGTGCCAGCAGTTATTTTCAGGACCAAGAGACCCAGTACTTC.

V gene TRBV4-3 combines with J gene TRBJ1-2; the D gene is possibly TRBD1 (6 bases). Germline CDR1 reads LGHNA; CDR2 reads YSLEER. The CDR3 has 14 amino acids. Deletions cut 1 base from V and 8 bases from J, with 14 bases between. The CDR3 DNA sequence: TGCGCCAGCAGCCAAGTTCGGGGTGGGGGCGGCTACACCTTC. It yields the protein CASSQVRGGGGYTF.

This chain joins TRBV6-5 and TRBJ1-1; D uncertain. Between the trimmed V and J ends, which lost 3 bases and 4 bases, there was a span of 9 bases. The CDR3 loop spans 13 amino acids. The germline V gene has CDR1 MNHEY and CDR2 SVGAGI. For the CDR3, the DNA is TGTGCCAGCAGTTATTCTGGTAGCACTGAAGCTTTCTTT. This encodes CASSYSGSTEAFF.

DNA of the CDR3: TGCGCCAGCAGCCAAGAGGGCTCGTCGGGACAGGGGGCGGATGGCTACACCTTC. It is translated as CASSQEGSSGQGADGYTF. This chain links TRBV4-1 with TRBJ1-2, with 12 nucleotides matching TRBD1. The CDR3 loop spans 18 amino acids. The V gene end was trimmed by 0 bases and the J gene end by 6 bases; junction bases not matched to a gene: 11. CDR1 MGHRA and CDR2 YSYEKL come from the germline V gene.

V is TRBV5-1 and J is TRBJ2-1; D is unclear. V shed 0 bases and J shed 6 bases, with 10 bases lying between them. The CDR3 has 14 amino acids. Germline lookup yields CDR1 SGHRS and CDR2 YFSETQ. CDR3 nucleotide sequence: TGCGCCAGCAGCTTGGCATACTTGGGCAATGAGCAGTTCTTC. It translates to CASSLAYLGNEQFF.

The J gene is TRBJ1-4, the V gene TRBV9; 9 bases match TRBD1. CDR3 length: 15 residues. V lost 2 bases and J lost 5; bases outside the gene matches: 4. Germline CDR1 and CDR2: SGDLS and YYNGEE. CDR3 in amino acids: CASSVGQGPNEKLFF. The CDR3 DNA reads TGTGCCAGCAGCGTGGGACAGGGACCAAATGAAAAACTGTTTTTT.

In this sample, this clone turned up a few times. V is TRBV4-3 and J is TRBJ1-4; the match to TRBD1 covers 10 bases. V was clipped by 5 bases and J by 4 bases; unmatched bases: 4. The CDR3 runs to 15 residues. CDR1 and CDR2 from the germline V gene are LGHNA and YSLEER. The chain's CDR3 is CASSVRDRGNEKLFF. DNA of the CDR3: TGCGCCAGCAGCGTGCGGGACAGGGGTAATGAAAAACTGTTTTTT.

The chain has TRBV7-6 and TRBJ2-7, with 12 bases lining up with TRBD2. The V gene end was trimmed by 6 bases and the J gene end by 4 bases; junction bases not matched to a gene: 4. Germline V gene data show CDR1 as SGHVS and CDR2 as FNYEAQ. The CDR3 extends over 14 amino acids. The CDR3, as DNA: TGTGCCAGCAGTTCGACTAGCGGGGGATACGAGCAGTACTTC. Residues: CASSSTSGGYEQYF.

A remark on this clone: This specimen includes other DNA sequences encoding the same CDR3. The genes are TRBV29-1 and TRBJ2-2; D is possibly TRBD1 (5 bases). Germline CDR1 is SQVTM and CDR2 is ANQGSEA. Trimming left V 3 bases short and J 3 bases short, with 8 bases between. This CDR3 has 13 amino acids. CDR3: CSVEQGDTGELFF. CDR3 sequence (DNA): TGCAGCGTTGAGCAGGGTGACACCGGGGAGCTGTTTTTT.

The DNA of the CDR3 is TGTGCCTGGAGTTTGGGACAGGGAAATCAGCCCCAGCATTTT. Translation gives CAWSLGQGNQPQHF. The rearrangement uses TRBV30 and TRBJ1-5; 9 nucleotides agree with TRBD1. Germline-derived CDR1 and CDR2 are GTSNPN and SVGIG (reference sequence). This CDR3 region has 14 residues. J gave up 4 bases and V 2 bases, and 3 bases lay outside the gene matches. The complete variable domain, with remaining parts taken from reference TRBV30 and TRBJ1-5, reads SQTIHQWPATLVQPVGSPLSLECTVEGTSNPNLYWYRQAAGRGLQLLFYSVGIGQISSEVPQNLSASRPQDRQFILSSKKLLLSDSGFYLCAWSLGQGNQPQHFGDGTRLSIL.

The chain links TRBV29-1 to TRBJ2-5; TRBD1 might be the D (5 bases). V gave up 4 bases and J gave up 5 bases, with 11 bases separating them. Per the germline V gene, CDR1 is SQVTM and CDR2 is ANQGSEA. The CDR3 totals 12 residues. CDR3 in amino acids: CSVVRRDETQYF. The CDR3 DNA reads TGCAGCGTTGTTCGCAGGGATGAGACCCAGTACTTC.

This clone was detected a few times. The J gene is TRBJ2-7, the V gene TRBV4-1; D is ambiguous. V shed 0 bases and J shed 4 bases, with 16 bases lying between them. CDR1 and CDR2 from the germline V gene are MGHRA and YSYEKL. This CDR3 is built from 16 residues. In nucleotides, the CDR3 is TGCGCCAGCAGCCAAGATCCCCCGGATCACCCGTACGAGCAGTACTTC. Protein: CASSQDPPDHPYEQYF.

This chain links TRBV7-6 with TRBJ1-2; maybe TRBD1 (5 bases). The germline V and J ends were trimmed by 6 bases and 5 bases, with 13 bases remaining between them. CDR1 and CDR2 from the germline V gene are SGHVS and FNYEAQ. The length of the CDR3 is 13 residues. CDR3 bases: TGTGCCAGCAGGGCGGGGGGATCTTATGGCTACACCTTC. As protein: CASRAGGSYGYTF.

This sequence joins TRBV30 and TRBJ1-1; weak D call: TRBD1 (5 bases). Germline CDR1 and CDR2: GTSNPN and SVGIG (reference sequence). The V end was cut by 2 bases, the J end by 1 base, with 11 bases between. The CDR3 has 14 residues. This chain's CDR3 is CAWSPGRWNTEAFF. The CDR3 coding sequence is TGTGCCTGGAGTCCAGGGAGGTGGAACACTGAAGCTTTCTTT.

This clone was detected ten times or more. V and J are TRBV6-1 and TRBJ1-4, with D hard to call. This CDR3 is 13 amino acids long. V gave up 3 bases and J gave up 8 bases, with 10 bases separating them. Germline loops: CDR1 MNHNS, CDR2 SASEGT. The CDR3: CASSDWSGEKLFF. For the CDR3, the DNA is TGTGCCAGCAGTGACTGGTCAGGCGAAAAACTGTTTTTT.

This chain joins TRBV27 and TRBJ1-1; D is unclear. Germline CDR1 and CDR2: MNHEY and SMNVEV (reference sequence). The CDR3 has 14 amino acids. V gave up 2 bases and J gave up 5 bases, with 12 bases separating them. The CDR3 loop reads CASSLLISGTEAFF. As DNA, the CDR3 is TGTGCCAGCAGTTTACTTATTTCCGGGACTGAAGCTTTCTTT.

The CDR3 region has the DNA TGCAGCGTTGTCCGCGGAAATGAGCAGTTCTTC. The encoded protein is CSVVRGNEQFF. The chain combines TRBV29-1 with TRBJ2-1; D remains unclear. This CDR3 region has 11 residues. V dropped 4 bases and J dropped 7 bases, with 8 bases sitting between them. Germline CDR1 SQVTM, CDR2 ANQGSEA.

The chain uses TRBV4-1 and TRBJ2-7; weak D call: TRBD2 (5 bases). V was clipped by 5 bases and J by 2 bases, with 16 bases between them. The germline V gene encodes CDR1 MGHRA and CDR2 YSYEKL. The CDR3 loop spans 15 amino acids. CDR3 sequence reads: CASSGEHGGTYEQYF. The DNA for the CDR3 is TGCGCCAGCAGCGGGGAGCATGGCGGTACCTACGAGCAGTACTTC.

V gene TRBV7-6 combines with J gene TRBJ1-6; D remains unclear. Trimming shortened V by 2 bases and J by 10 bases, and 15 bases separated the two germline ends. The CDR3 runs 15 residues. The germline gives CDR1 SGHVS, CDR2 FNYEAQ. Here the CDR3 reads CASSLFVEARSPLHF. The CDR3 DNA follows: TGTGCCAGCAGCTTATTCGTGGAGGCTAGATCACCCCTCCACTTT.

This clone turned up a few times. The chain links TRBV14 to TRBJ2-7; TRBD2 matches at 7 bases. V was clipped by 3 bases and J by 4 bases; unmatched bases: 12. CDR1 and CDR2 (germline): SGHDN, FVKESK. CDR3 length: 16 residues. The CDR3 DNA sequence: TGTGCCAGCAGCCACGGGATCGCTAGCGGACTATACGAGCAGTACTTC. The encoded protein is CASSHGIASGLYEQYF.

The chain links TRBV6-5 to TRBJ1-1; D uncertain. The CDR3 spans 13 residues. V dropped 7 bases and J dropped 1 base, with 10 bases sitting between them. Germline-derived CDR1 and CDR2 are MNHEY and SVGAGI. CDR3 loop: CASMVVKNTEAFF. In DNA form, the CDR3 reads TGTGCCAGCATGGTGGTCAAGAACACTGAAGCTTTCTTT.